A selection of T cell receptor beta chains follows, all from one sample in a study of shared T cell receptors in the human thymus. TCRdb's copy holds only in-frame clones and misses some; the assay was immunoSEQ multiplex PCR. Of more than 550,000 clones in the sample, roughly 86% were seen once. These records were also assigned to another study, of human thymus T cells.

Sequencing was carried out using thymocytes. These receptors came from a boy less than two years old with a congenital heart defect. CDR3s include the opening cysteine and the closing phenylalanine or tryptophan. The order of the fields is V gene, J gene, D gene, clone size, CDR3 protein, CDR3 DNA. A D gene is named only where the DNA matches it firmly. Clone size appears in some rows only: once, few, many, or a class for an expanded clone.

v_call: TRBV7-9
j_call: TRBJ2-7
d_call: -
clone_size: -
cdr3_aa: CASSLEGVSYEQYF
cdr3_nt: TGTGCCAGCAGCTTAGAGGGGGTCTCCTACGAGCAGTACTTC

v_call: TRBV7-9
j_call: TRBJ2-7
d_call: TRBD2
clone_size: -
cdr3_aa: CASSLWRERTYEQYF
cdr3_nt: TGTGCCAGCAGCTTATGGCGGGAGCGCACCTACGAGCAGTACTTC

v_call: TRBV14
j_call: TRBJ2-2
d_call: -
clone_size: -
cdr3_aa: CASSQDLRAGELFF
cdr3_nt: TGTGCCAGCAGCCAAGATTTGAGGGCCGGGGAGCTGTTTTTT

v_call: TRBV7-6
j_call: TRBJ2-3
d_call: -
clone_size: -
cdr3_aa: CASSLWRRNADTQYF
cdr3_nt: TGTGCCAGCAGCTTATGGCGCAGGAACGCAGATACGCAGTATTTT

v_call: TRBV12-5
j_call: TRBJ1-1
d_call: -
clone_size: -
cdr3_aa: CASGLVIDTNTEAFF
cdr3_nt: TGTGCTAGTGGTTTGGTAATCGACACGAACACTGAAGCTTTCTTT

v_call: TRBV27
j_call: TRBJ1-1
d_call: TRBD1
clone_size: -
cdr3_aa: CASSNSWTGGPSGAFF
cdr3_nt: TGTGCCAGCAGCAACTCTTGGACAGGGGGCCCCTCGGGGGCTTTCTTT

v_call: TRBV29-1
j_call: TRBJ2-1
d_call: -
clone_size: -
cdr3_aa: CSVGTEGDNEQFF
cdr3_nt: TGCAGCGTTGGGACAGAGGGGGACAATGAGCAGTTCTTC

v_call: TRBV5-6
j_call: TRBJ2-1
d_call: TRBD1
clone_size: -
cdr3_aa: CASSPYIRGQYNEQFF
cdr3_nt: TGTGCCAGCAGCCCCTACATCAGGGGACAGTACAATGAGCAGTTCTTC

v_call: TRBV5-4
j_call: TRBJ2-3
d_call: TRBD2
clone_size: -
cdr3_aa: CASSFRTSGKRVDTQYF
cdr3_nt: TGTGCCAGCAGCTTTAGGACTAGCGGGAAAAGGGTAGATACGCAGTATTTT

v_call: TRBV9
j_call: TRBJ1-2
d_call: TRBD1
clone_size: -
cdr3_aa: CASSVGGQGALGYTF
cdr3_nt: TGTGCCAGCAGCGTAGGGGGACAGGGGGCGCTGGGCTACACCTTC

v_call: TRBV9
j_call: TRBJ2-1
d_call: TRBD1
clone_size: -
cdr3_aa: CASSVAPGQLGNEQFF
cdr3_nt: TGTGCCAGCAGCGTAGCACCGGGACAGCTGGGGAATGAGCAGTTCTTC

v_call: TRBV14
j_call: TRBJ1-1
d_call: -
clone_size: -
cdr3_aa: CASSQPTGTNREAFF
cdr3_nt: TGTGCCAGCAGCCAGCCCACCGGGACAAACCGTGAAGCTTTCTTT

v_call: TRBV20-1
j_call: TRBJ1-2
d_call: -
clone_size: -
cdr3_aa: CSARNPDGYTF
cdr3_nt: TGCAGTGCTAGAAACCCAGATGGCTACACCTTC

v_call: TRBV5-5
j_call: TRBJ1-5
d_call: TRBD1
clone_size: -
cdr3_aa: CASSLDRGRQPQHF
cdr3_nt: TGTGCCAGCAGCTTAGACAGGGGTCGACAGCCCCAGCATTTT

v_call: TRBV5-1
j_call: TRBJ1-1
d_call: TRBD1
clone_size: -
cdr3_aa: CASRPGQGWKDTEAFF
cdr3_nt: TGCGCCAGCAGACCCGGACAGGGGTGGAAAGACACTGAAGCTTTCTTT

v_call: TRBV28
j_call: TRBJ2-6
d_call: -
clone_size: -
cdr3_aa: CASSPLGGHWFGANVLTF
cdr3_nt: TGTGCCAGCAGTCCCCTTGGGGGCCATTGGTTTGGGGCCAACGTCCTGACTTTC

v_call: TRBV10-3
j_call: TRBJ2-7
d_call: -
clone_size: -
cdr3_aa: CAISESSGDCEQYF
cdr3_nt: TGTGCCATCAGTGAGTCTTCGGGTGACTGCGAGCAGTACTTC

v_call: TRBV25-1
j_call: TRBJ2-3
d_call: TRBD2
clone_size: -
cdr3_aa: CASASGGGLGDTQYF
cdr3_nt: TGTGCCAGCGCCTCGGGGGGGGGCCTTGGAGATACGCAGTATTTT

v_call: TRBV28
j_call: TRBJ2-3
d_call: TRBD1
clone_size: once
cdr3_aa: CASSPLPGQGSTDTQYF
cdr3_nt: TGTGCCAGCAGTCCCCTCCCGGGACAGGGGAGCACAGATACGCAGTATTTT

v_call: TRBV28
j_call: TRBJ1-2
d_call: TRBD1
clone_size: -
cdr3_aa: CASSLGGQENYGYTF
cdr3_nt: TGTGCCAGCAGTTTGGGGGGACAGGAAAACTATGGCTACACCTTC

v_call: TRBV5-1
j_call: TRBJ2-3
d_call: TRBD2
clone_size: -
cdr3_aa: CASSLRLAGSTDTQYF
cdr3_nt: TGCGCCAGCAGCCTCCGACTAGCGGGGAGCACAGATACGCAGTATTTT

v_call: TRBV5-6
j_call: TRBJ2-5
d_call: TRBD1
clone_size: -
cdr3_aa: CASSLGCLTGKAETQYF
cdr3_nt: TGTGCCAGCAGCTTAGGATGTCTGACAGGGAAGGCAGAGACCCAGTACTTC

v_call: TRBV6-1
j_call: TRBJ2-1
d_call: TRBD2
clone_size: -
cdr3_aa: CASSEGASGVNEQFF
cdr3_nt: TGTGCCAGCAGTGAAGGAGCTAGCGGGGTAAATGAGCAGTTCTTC

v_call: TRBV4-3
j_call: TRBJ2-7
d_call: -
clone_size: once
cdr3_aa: CASSQVRQSYEQYF
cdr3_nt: TGCGCCAGCAGCCAAGTCCGTCAGTCCTACGAGCAGTACTTC

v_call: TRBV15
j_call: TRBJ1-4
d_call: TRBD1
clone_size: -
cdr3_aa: CATSLSGDSTHEKLFF
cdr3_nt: TGTGCCACCAGTTTATCGGGGGACAGCACCCATGAAAAACTGTTTTTT

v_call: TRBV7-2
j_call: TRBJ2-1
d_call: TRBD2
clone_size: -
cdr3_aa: CASSLVAGGPNEQFF
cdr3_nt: TGTGCCAGCAGCTTAGTCGCGGGAGGGCCCAATGAGCAGTTCTTC

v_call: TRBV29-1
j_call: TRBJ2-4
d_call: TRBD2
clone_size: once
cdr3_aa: CSVEGGNKNIQYF
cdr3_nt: TGCAGCGTTGAGGGGGGGAACAAAAACATTCAGTACTTC

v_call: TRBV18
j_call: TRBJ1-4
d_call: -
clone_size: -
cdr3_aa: CASSPRTALF
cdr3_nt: TGTGCCAGCTCCCCTCGGACAGCGCTTTTT

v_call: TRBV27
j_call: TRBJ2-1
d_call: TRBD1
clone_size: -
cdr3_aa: CASSIGTGGGNEQFF
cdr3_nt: TGTGCCAGCAGTATTGGGACAGGGGGAGGGAATGAGCAGTTCTTC

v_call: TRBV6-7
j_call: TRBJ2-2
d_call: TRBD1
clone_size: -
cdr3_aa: CASSYRDRGTGELFF
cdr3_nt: TGTGCCAGCAGTTACCGGGACAGGGGAACCGGGGAGCTGTTTTTT

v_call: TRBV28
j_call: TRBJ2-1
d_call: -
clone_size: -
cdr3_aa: CASSFLPPTIPYNEQFF
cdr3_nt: TGTGCCAGCAGTTTCTTGCCACCCACAATCCCCTACAATGAGCAGTTCTTC

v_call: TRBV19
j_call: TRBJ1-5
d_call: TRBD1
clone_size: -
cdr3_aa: CASSTYRGDQPQHF
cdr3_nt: TGTGCCAGTAGTACTTACAGGGGGGATCAGCCCCAGCATTTT

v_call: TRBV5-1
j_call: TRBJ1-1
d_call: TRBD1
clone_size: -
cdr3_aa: CASSPTENQGAKKLMRAFF
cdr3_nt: TGCGCCAGCAGCCCCACCGAAAACCAGGGGGCGAAAAAATTAATGCGAGCTTTCTTT

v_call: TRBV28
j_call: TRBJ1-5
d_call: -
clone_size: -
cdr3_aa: CASYISNQPQHF
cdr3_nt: TGTGCCAGCTACATTAGCAATCAGCCCCAGCATTTT

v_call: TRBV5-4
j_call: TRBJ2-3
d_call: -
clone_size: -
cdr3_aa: CASSLIQGGETTDTQYF
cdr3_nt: TGTGCCAGCAGCTTGATCCAGGGGGGAGAGACCACAGATACGCAGTATTTT

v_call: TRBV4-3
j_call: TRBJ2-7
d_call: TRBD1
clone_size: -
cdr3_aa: CASSQVSVGTGTGGEQYF
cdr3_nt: TGCGCCAGCAGCCAAGTTTCCGTGGGGACAGGGACCGGGGGGGAGCAGTACTTC

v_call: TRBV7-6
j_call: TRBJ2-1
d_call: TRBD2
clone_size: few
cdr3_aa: CASTNREDEKFF
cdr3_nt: TGTGCCAGCACTAACCGGGAGGATGAGAAGTTCTTC

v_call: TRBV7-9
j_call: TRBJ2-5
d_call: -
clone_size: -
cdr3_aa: CASTQYTRPTRKTQYF
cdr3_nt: TGTGCCAGCACTCAATACACGCGACCGACTAGGAAGACCCAGTACTTC

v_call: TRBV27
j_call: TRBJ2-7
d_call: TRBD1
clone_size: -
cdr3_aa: CASSFVPGPSGPGQIREQYF
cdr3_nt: TGTGCCAGCAGTTTTGTTCCTGGGCCCTCGGGACCGGGACAGATCCGCGAGCAGTACTTC

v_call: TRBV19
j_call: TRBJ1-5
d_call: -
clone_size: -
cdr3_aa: CASSIFPERVDNQPQHF
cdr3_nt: TGTGCCAGTAGTATCTTCCCGGAGAGAGTCGATAATCAGCCCCAGCATTTT

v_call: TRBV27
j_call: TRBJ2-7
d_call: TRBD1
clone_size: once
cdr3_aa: CASSSGQGIRHEQYF
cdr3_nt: TGTGCCAGCAGTTCGGGACAGGGAATAAGACACGAGCAGTACTTC

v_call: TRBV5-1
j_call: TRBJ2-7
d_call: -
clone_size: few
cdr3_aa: CASSSSGYSYEQYF
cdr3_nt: TGCGCCAGCAGCTCCAGCGGATACTCCTACGAGCAGTACTTC

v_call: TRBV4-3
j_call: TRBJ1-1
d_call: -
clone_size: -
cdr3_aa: CASSQEGEGTTEAFF
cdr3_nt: TGCGCCAGCAGCCAGGAGGGGGAGGGGACCACTGAAGCTTTCTTT

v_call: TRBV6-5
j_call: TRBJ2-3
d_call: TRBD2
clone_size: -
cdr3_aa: CASSYGGGSTDTQYF
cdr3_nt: TGTGCCAGCAGTTACGGGGGGGGTAGCACAGATACGCAGTATTTT

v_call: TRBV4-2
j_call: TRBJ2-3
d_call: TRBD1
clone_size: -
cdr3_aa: CASSQDPGTAGPDTQYF
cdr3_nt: TGTGCCAGCAGCCAAGACCCCGGGACAGCCGGACCAGATACGCAGTATTTT

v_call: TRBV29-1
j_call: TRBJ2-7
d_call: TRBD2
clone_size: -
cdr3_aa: CSVATSGPYEQYF
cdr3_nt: TGCAGCGTTGCGACTAGCGGGCCCTACGAGCAGTACTTC

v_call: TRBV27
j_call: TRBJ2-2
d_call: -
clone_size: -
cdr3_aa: CASRNTNTGELFF
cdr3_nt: TGTGCCAGCAGAAACACGAACACCGGGGAGCTGTTTTTT

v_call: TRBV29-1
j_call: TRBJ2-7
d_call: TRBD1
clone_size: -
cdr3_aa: CSVEDKSGQPYEQYF
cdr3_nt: TGCAGCGTTGAAGACAAATCGGGACAGCCCTACGAGCAGTACTTC

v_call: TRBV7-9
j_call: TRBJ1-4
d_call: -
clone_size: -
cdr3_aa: CASSLTPKRKGTNEKLFF
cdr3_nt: TGTGCCAGCAGCCTGACACCCAAACGAAAGGGGACTAATGAAAAACTGTTTTTT

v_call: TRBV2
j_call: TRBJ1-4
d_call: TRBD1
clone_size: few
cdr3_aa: CASSERQGAPTNEKLFF
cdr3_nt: TGTGCCAGCAGTGAACGACAGGGGGCGCCAACTAATGAAAAACTGTTTTTT

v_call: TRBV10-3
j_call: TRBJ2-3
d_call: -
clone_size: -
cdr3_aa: CAIRHFTGGGTDTQYF
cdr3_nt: TGTGCCATCAGACATTTCACAGGGGGGGGCACAGATACGCAGTATTTT

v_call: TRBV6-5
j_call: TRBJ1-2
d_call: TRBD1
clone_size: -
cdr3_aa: CASSYSNPRTGSGYTF
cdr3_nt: TGTGCCAGCAGTTATTCGAACCCCCGGACAGGCAGTGGCTACACCTTC

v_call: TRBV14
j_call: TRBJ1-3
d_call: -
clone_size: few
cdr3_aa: CASSPHYDPGESGNTIYF
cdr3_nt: TGTGCCAGCAGTCCCCATTACGACCCGGGGGAATCTGGAAACACCATATATTTT

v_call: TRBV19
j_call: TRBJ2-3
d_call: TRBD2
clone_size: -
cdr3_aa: CASSTIAGGDTQYF
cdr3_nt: TGTGCCAGTAGTACCATAGCGGGGGGGGATACGCAGTATTTT

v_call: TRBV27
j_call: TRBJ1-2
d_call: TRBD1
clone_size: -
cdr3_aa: CASSPSTGVGPYGYTF
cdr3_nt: TGTGCCAGCAGTCCGTCAACAGGGGTAGGGCCGTATGGCTACACCTTC